These 15 T cell receptor beta chains were all obtained from the same sample, sequenced in a study of blood T cell repertoires in COVID-19. Method: immunoSEQ multiplex PCR; TCRdb's copy keeps in-frame clones and lacks some. The table has 400,000 to 450,000 clones, about nine tenths seen once. Material for sequencing was peripheral blood. The source of these receptors is a woman aged 30 to 39 with active or convalescent COVID-19.

This chain links TRBV10-3 with TRBJ2-7; a possible D gene is TRBD2 (5 bases). V was cut by 10 bases and J by 4 bases, with 14 bases left in between. Germline CDR1 and CDR2: ENHRY and SYGVKD. This CDR3 has 12 residues. Written as DNA, the CDR3 is TGTGCCACCGGCTCGAGGGAGTACGAGCAGTACTTC. This codes for CATGSREYEQYF.

The chain links TRBV4-1 to TRBJ1-3; 8 nucleotides align to TRBD1. The trim removed 0 bases at V and 4 bases at J, leaving 5 bases unmatched. This CDR3 comprises 16 residues. The germline CDR1 and CDR2 sequences are MGHRA and YSYEKL. The CDR3 spells CASSQDDRGRGNTIYF. The CDR3 bases are TGCGCCAGCAGCCAAGACGACAGGGGAAGGGGAAACACCATATATTTT.

This CDR3 is CASSREGQNYGYTF. The CDR3 bases are TGTGCCAGCAGCCGGGAGGGACAGAACTATGGCTACACCTTC. The J gene is TRBJ1-2, the V gene TRBV5-5; 7 bases agree with TRBD1. Germline V CDR1 and CDR2: SGHKS, YYEKEE (reference sequence). This CDR3 contains 14 residues. Trimming cost V 4 bases and J 2 bases; bases outside gene matches: 5.

V and J are TRBV3-1 (or the pseudogene TRBV3-2) and TRBJ2-3; a weak D match, TRBD1 (6 bases). This CDR3 contains 13 residues. Trimming left V 0 bases short and J 5 bases short, with 6 bases between. Germline CDR1 and CDR2: LGHDT and YNNKEL (reference sequence). The CDR3 loop is CASSQDRGDTQYF. The CDR3, as DNA: TGTGCCAGCAGCCAAGACAGGGGAGATACGCAGTATTTT.

This chain uses TRBV7-8 with TRBJ1-4, with D tentatively TRBD1 (5 bases). The CDR3 has 15 amino acids. Germline V CDR1 and CDR2: SGHVS, FQNEAQ. Deletions cut 3 bases from V and 4 bases from J, with 12 bases between. In DNA form, the CDR3 reads TGTGCCAGCAGCTTTACTTCCGACAGTAATGAAAAACTGTTTTTT. Translated: CASSFTSDSNEKLFF.

A few counts support this clone. The chain uses TRBV29-1 and TRBJ1-2; tentative D call: TRBD1 (5 bases). The CDR3 covers 13 residues. Germline V lookup: CDR1 SQVTM, CDR2 ANQGSEA. V was shortened by 4 bases and J by 7 bases, with 16 bases between the two germline ends. CDR3 region: CSVGDSVPRGYTF. In DNA, the CDR3 is TGCAGCGTTGGAGACAGCGTCCCCCGTGGCTACACCTTC.

V gene TRBV15 combines with J gene TRBJ1-5; D unclear. V lost 2 bases and J lost 4, with 3 bases in between. There are 12 residues in the CDR3. Germline CDR1 is LNHNV and CDR2 is YYDKDF (reference sequence). The CDR3 is CATSRPNQPQHF. The CDR3 bases are TGTGCCACCAGCAGACCTAATCAGCCCCAGCATTTT.

CDR3 sequence: CASSPPSGGNTEAFF. For the CDR3, the DNA is TGCGCCAGCAGCCCGCCGTCGGGGGGGAACACTGAAGCTTTCTTT. The V and J genes are TRBV4-1 and TRBJ1-1; D possibly corresponds to TRBD1 (5 bases). Deletions cut 4 bases from V and 1 base from J, with 13 bases between. CDR1 MGHRA and CDR2 YSYEKL come from the germline V gene. The CDR3 totals 15 residues.

This clone was recorded only once. CDR3 DNA sequence: TGTGCCAGTAGTACCAAAGCGGGAGCCCTTTACAATGAGCAGTTCTTC. Protein product: CASSTKAGALYNEQFF. The chain links TRBV19 to TRBJ2-1, with TRBD2 identical over 8 bases. The CDR3 extends over 16 amino acids. Germline assignment: CDR1 LNHDA and CDR2 SQIVND (reference sequence). V was clipped by 4 bases and J by 4 bases; unmatched bases: 9.

With regard to this clone: The sample has other DNA sequences that encode this CDR3 too. The rearrangement joins TRBV5-1 to TRBJ1-1, with 8 bases that match TRBD1. There are 14 residues in the CDR3. Germline-derived CDR1 and CDR2 are SGHRS and YFSETQ. J lost 5 bases, V lost 4 bases, and 7 bases had no gene match. In DNA, the CDR3 is TGCGCCAGCAGCCCGGACAGGGAGGGGACTGAAGCTTTCTTT. Amino acids: CASSPDREGTEAFF.

The chain has TRBV3-1 (or the pseudogene TRBV3-2) and TRBJ2-7; 13 nucleotides match TRBD2. The CDR3 has 14 residues. J was trimmed by 5 bases and V by 4 bases; bases with no gene match: 2. The germline CDR1 and CDR2 sequences are LGHDT and YNNKEL (reference sequence). The DNA for the CDR3 is TGTGCCAGCAGCCGGGGACTAGCGGGGAACGAGCAGTACTTC. It is translated as CASSRGLAGNEQYF.

The chain combines TRBV4-1 with TRBJ2-6; no clear D gene. The length of the CDR3 is 15 residues. The V end lost 3 bases, the J end lost 2 bases, and 8 bases lay between the germline ends. Germline-derived CDR1 and CDR2 are MGHRA and YSYEKL. In nucleotides, the CDR3 is TGCGCCAGCAGCCAGTGGAGAACTGGGGCCAACGTCCTGACTTTC. It is translated as CASSQWRTGANVLTF.

This clone was found once. The CDR3 DNA reads as TGTGCCAGCTCACCACCCCCCGGGACCTACGAGCAGTACTTC. It yields the protein CASSPPPGTYEQYF. The chain uses TRBV18 and TRBJ2-7; tentatively, D is TRBD2 (5 bases). Trimming cost V 0 bases and J 2 bases, with 8 bases left between them. Germline V lookup: CDR1 KGHSH, CDR2 LQKENI. The CDR3 loop spans 14 amino acids.

This sequence joins TRBV19 and TRBJ2-7; D uncertain. Trimming took 6 bases from V and 2 from J, leaving 14 bases between them. Germline V gene sequence: CDR1 LNHDA, CDR2 SQIVND (reference sequence). CDR3 length equals 14 residues. DNA for the CDR3: TGTGCCAGTAGCCCTAGTCCGGTTACCTACGAGCAGTACTTC. This sequence encodes CASSPSPVTYEQYF.

This sequence joins TRBV27 and TRBJ1-5; the match to TRBD1 covers 8 bases. V was clipped by 0 bases and J by 4 bases; unmatched bases: 5. This CDR3 is built from 16 residues. Germline V gene lookup returns CDR1 MNHEY and CDR2 SMNVEV (reference sequence). This CDR3 reads CASSLSAGGFNQPQHF. The CDR3 bases are TGTGCCAGCAGTTTATCGGCAGGGGGCTTTAATCAGCCCCAGCATTTT.